This T cell receptor beta chain emerged from a study of OX40 agonist ivuxolimab in advanced cancers. As for the study in general: Every 2 weeks, patients received ivuxolimab intravenously, dosed at 0.01 to 10 mg/kg. Study-wide results and caveats: Patients who responded partially at 0.1-3.0 mg/kg showed clonal expansion ranking among the lowest. Averaging showed that CD8+ T cells had more expanded clones than CD4+ did.

V trimming: 3 bases; J trimming: 0 bases; junction bases outside the gene matches: 8. The germline V gene has CDR1 KGHSH and CDR2 LQKENI. The CDR3 is 18 amino acids. Note on this clone: Its specificity is unknown.

TCRdb's copy holds only in-frame clones and misses some; the assay was immunoSEQ multiplex PCR. Of some 73,000 clones in the sample, 70% to 90% were seen once. This clonotype originated in an adult with an advanced solid tumor such as melanoma, head and neck, liver or kidney cancer. This sample comprised CD4+ or CD8+ T cells sorted from blood, obtained in a trial of the OX40 agonist ivuxolimab. The chain employs TRBV18 and TRBJ2-1; 10 bases line up with TRBD2. The CDR3 DNA sequence: TGTGCCAGCTCACCCTTCAGCGGGAGGGCCAGCTCCTACAATGAGCAGTTCTTC. Its translation is CASSPFSGRASSYNEQFF.